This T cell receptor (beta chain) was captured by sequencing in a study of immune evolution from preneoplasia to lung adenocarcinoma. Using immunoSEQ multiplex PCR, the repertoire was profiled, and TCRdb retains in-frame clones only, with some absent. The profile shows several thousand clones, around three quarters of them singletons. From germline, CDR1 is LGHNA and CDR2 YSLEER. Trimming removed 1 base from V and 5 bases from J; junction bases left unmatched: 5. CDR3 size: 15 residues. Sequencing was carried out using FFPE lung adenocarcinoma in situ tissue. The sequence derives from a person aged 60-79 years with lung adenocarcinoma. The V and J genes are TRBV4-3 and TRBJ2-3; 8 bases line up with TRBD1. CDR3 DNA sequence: TGCGCCAGCAGCCAAGTGCAGGGGGCAAGAGATACGCAGTATTTT. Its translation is CASSQVQGARDTQYF.